This T cell receptor beta chain was retrieved from a study of siplizumab effects on memory and regulatory T cells. This clone was seen ten or more times. Its matching antigen is unknown. Overall study results and limits: Siplizumab produced a significant reduction in alloreactive sequences that were traceable to unstimulated CD4+ memory cells.

Method: immunoSEQ multiplex PCR; TCRdb's copy keeps in-frame clones and lacks some. The profile shows about 97,000 clones, approximately 90% of them singletons. Sequences were obtained from CD4+ T cells sorted from blood. The receptor comes from a human donor in good health.

The CDR3 bases are TGTGCCAGTAGTATCCAACGACAGGGGGGCGGCTACACCTTC. This encodes CASSIQRQGGGYTF. This chain links TRBV19 with TRBJ1-2; TRBD1 matches 9 bases. Germline V gene data show CDR1 as LNHDA and CDR2 as SQIVND (reference sequence). The CDR3 extends over 14 amino acids. V lost 3 bases to trimming and J lost 8 bases; unmatched junction nucleotides: 7.